The following is a TCR beta chain sequence with its context. When the RNA was reverse transcribed, random hexamers were used with an input of about 0.45 to 1 ug. A single record per CDR3 protein comes from TCRdb applying MiXCR to the immunoSEQ multiplex PCR reads. The sample holds fewer than 150,000 distinct CDR3 sequences, more than 85% seen once. These data are taken from a study of CD8 T cells in Susac syndrome. Study information: Patients with Susac syndrome had blood drawn and were at that point therapy-naive, on corticosteroids, or on intravenous immunoglobulin alone.

Germline V gene sequence: CDR1 MNHEY, CDR2 SMNVEV (reference sequence). The CDR3 length is 17 residues. With V trimmed by 3 bases and J by 2 bases, 9 bases remained unmatched. V and J are TRBV27 and TRBJ2-7, with TRBD2 identical over 11 bases. The TCR sequence derives from a human donor with Susac syndrome. Sequenced: CD8+ T cells from PBMCs. The CDR3 region has the DNA TGTGCCAGCAGTTTCGGACCGGGGACTAGCGGTACCTACGAGCAGTACTTC. Its protein product is CASSFGPGTSGTYEQYF.